The T cell receptor beta chain described here comes from a study of neoadjuvant anti-PD-1 for oral cavity cancer. Germline V CDR1 and CDR2: MNHNS, SASEGT. CDR3 length: 19 residues. Trimming cost V 2 bases and J 2 bases, with 23 bases left between them. Time point given: after neoadjuvant nivolumab, at surgical resection. Analysis of PBMCs was direct, with no culture step. Only in-frame clones appear in the TCRdb table, and some are missing; sequencing was by immunoSEQ multiplex PCR. The repertoire holds under 15,000 clones, 60% to 80% seen once, with 2% to 3% in the top ten. This TCR was sampled from a person between 40 and 80 years old with oral cavity squamous cell carcinoma. The chain combines TRBV6-1 with TRBJ2-3; D may correspond to TRBD1 or TRBD2 (5 bases each). The material sequenced was PBMCs, taken after nivolumab (anti-PD-1) treatment. CDR3 DNA: TGTGCCAGCAGTGAATCTGAGGGTATGGGGCCGACTTACACAGATACGCAGTATTTT. Its protein product is CASSESEGMGPTYTDTQYF.